The T cell receptor (beta chain) described here comes from a study of T cells in Graves' hyperthyroidism and ophthalmopathy. Germline CDR1 reads SGHVS; CDR2 reads FQNEAQ. V was pared by 3 bases and J by 8 bases, with 0 bases of the junction left unmatched. CDR3 length: 12 residues. In this sample, this clonotype turned up many times. Its specificity is not known. Uncontrolled infection, other autoimmune disease, pregnancy or lactation led to exclusion. The PBMCs studied were ones that came from 10 ml fresh peripheral blood. RNA transcripts provided the source from which TCR beta CDR3 regions were amplified. HTBI primers were employed in a first-round RT-PCR of the TCR CDR3. TCRdb redid the calling of the multiplex PCR reads with MiXCR, one entry per CDR3 protein. The sample lists under 400,000 distinct CDR3 sequences; roughly 15% were seen once. Overall study findings and caveats: Blood held most thyroid clonotypes expanded above 0.001 frequency.

The sequence derives from a woman aged 60-75 years with Graves' ophthalmopathy. The chain carries TRBV7-8 and TRBJ2-2, with 7 bases that match TRBD2. The sample comprised blood. CDR3 in DNA: TGTGCCAGCAGCTTCGGGGGGGGGGAGCTGTTTTTT. This translates into CASSFGGGELFF. Full variable domain (remainder filled in from reference TRBV7-8 and TRBJ2-2): GAGVSQSPRYKVAKRGQDVALRCDPISGHVSLFWYQQALGQGPEFLTYFQNEAQLDKSGLPSDRFFAERPEGSVSTLKIQRTQQEDSAVYLCASSFGGGELFFGEGSRLTVL.